This is a list of T cell receptor beta chains from one sample in a study of cytomegalovirus exposure and HLA in healthy donors. Libraries were prepared by immunoSEQ multiplex PCR; TCRdb keeps only in-frame clonotypes and omits some of them. The top ten hold 8% to 10% of the sample, which has 60,000 to 95,000 clones, around 73% seen once. The sequencing input was PBMCs. The receptors stem from a woman in her thirties or forties in good health and CMV-seropositive. Each CDR3 is given with its conserved first and last residue. A D gene is named only where the DNA matches it firmly. The size field is filled for only some rows; it gives once, few, many or a size class.

D | J | size | V | DNA | CDR3
TRBD1 | TRBJ1-2 | - | TRBV28 | TGTGCCACTATGGGACAGATTGAAACCTATGGCTACACCTTC | CATMGQIETYGYTF
TRBD2 | TRBJ2-3 | once | TRBV4-1 | TGCGCCAGCAGCCAAGAAGGTAGCGGGGGGGCCGTTGATACGCAGTATTTT | CASSQEGSGGAVDTQYF
TRBD2 | TRBJ2-1 | - | TRBV6-5 | TGTGCCAGCAGTTACTCTGGCGGGGGGAGTTACAATGAGCAGTTCTTC | CASSYSGGGSYNEQFF
- | TRBJ1-2 | once | TRBV5-6 | TGTGCCAGCGCTCTAGGGGGTAGTTATGGCTACACCTTC | CASALGGSYGYTF
TRBD1 | TRBJ2-5 | - | TRBV5-1 | TGCGCCAGCAGCTTGGCAGGTCAGGGGGCGAAAGAGACCCAGTACTTC | CASSLAGQGAKETQYF
- | TRBJ1-5 | - | TRBV19 | TGTGCCAGTAGTATAAGAAGGGGCCCCCAGCCCCAGCATTTT | CASSIRRGPQPQHF
TRBD2 | TRBJ2-3 | - | TRBV7-3 | TGTGCCAGCAGCTTAGGCCTAGCGGGTGATACGCAGTATTTT | CASSLGLAGDTQYF
TRBD2 | TRBJ2-4 | - | TRBV5-1 | TGCGCCAGCAGCTTGGCGGTTAGCGGGGGGATAGCCAAAAACATTCAGTACTTC | CASSLAVSGGIAKNIQYF
TRBD2 | TRBJ2-1 | - | TRBV2 | TGTGCCAGCAGGAGGGACTACCACAATGAGCAGTTCTTC | CASRRDYHNEQFF
- | TRBJ1-2 | - | TRBV10-3 | TGTGCCATCAGCCTGGACAGCTTCGGGTATGGCTACACCTTC | CAISLDSFGYGYTF
TRBD2 | TRBJ2-3 | - | TRBV28 | TGTGCCAGCAGCAAAACTAGCGGGGGGGCTCGGGATACGCAGTATTTT | CASSKTSGGARDTQYF
TRBD1 | TRBJ2-7 | once | TRBV28 | TGTGCCAGCAGCTTGGACAGGGGAGCGGACGGGTACTTC | CASSLDRGADGYF
- | TRBJ1-1 | - | TRBV5-6 | TGTGCCAGCAGCTACGCGGCGGGTTTTGCAGCTTTCTTT | CASSYAAGFAAFF
TRBD2 | TRBJ2-7 | - | TRBV19 | TGTGCCAGTAGACTAGCGGGGGCCCTCTACGAGCAGTACTTC | CASRLAGALYEQYF
- | TRBJ2-5 | - | TRBV30 | TGTGCCTGGAGTTGGTCAGGAGGAGAGACCCAGTACTTC | CAWSWSGGETQYF
TRBD1 | TRBJ2-3 | - | TRBV7-9 | TGTGCCAGCAGCTCGGGACAGGTTAGGACAGATACGCAGTATTTT | CASSSGQVRTDTQYF
- | TRBJ2-3 | - | TRBV7-3 | TGTGCCAGCAGCCTCAGGGGTGACACAGATACGCAGTATTTT | CASSLRGDTDTQYF
TRBD1 | TRBJ1-4 | - | TRBV4-1 | TGCGCCAGCAGCCGAGGACAGGGTGAAGAAAAACTGTTTTTT | CASSRGQGEEKLFF
- | TRBJ1-5 | once | TRBV6-4 | TGTGCCAGCAGTGCGGAGGGAGGCAATCAGCCCCAGCATTTT | CASSAEGGNQPQHF
- | TRBJ1-3 | - | TRBV5-1 | TGCGCCAGCAGCTTGGACAAAGTAAACACCATATATTTT | CASSLDKVNTIYF
- | TRBJ2-7 | - | TRBV28 | TGTGCCAGCAGTACCTCGGGACACCCCTACGAGCAGTACTTC | CASSTSGHPYEQYF
TRBD2 | TRBJ2-3 | - | TRBV7-3 | TGTGCCAGCACGGGGGGGCTAGCGGGGTCCTCTAGCACAGATACGCAGTATTTT | CASTGGLAGSSSTDTQYF
- | TRBJ1-6 | once | TRBV5-1 | TGCGCCAGCAGCTTGGTCGGTAATTCACCCCTCCACTTT | CASSLVGNSPLHF
TRBD1 | TRBJ2-2 | - | TRBV19 | TGTGCCAGTAGTCGACAGGGGCGCGACACCGGGGAGCTGTTTTTT | CASSRQGRDTGELFF
- | TRBJ2-1 | - | TRBV13 | TGTGCCAGCAGACTGAGCGGAAACAATGAGCAGTTCTTC | CASRLSGNNEQFF
TRBD2 | TRBJ2-5 | - | TRBV6-1 | TGTGCCAGCTTGGGAGGGTCCAAAGAGACCCAGTACTTC | CASLGGSKETQYF
TRBD2 | TRBJ2-3 | - | TRBV7-9 | TGTGCCAGCAGCTTAGCATTGAGCGGGGGTCGCACAGATACGCAGTATTTT | CASSLALSGGRTDTQYF
TRBD1 | TRBJ2-1 | - | TRBV19 | TGTGCCAGTAGTAGTCAGGGGGCAAGAAATGAGCAGTTCTTC | CASSSQGARNEQFF
- | TRBJ1-2 | - | TRBV21-1 | TGTGCCAGCAGCAAAGTACGTAGGGCAGGGAATAATACCTTC | CASSKVRRAGNNTF
- | TRBJ2-7 | - | TRBV12-2 | TGTGCAAGTCGCTTAGCGCTTCGGGCAGGGCGTTTGCACGAGCAGTACTTC | CASRLALRAGRLHEQYF
- | TRBJ2-2 | - | TRBV5-1 | TGCGCCAGCAGCGTATCCCGGACGCAGGGCGGGGAGCTGTTTTTT | CASSVSRTQGGELFF
- | TRBJ1-5 | - | TRBV19 | TGTGCCAGCAGGACAGTCTGGGATCAGCCCCAGCATTTT | CASRTVWDQPQHF
- | TRBJ2-2 | once | TRBV30 | TGTGCCTGGAGCGCGCCCAACACCGGGGAGCTGTTTTTT | CAWSAPNTGELFF
- | TRBJ2-2 | - | TRBV11-2 | TGTGCCAGCAGCTTACAGGGAAACGGGGAGCTGTTTTTT | CASSLQGNGELFF
TRBD1 | TRBJ2-2 | - | TRBV6-1 | TGTGCCAGCAGTAGGGGGGACAGGGACACCGGGGAGCTGTTTTTT | CASSRGDRDTGELFF
- | TRBJ1-2 | few | TRBV6-5 | TGTGCCAGCAGTCCGACTTTGGGTGGCTCTGGCTACACCTTC | CASSPTLGGSGYTF
- | TRBJ2-7 | - | TRBV18 | TGTGCCAGCTCTGGGGGGACAGACATTCCTTCATTC | CASSGGTDIPSF
TRBD1 | TRBJ2-2 | once | TRBV6-4 | TGTGCCAGCAGTACGACAGGGGCCGGGGAGCTGTTTTTT | CASSTTGAGELFF
- | TRBJ2-7 | - | TRBV30 | TGTGCCTGGAGTGTATCACGTGTCAAGCCCTCCTACGAGCAGTACTTC | CAWSVSRVKPSYEQYF
- | TRBJ2-2 | - | TRBV27 | TGTGCCAGCAGTTTAGTAAATCCCGGGGAGCTGTTTTTT | CASSLVNPGELFF
- | TRBJ2-7 | once | TRBV9 | TGTGCCAGCAGCGTCTCCGACGAGCAGTACTTC | CASSVSDEQYF
TRBD2 | TRBJ2-7 | - | TRBV6-1 | TGTGCCAGCAGTGAATCAAAAGCGGGGGGTTTCGAGCAGTACTTC | CASSESKAGGFEQYF